These T cell receptor beta chains were read from a single sample in a study of human T cells and chemical hapten exposure. TCRdb re-derived calls from the RACE reads in MiXCR, one entry per CDR3 protein. This sample has 380,000 or so distinct CDR3 sequences, with approximately 4.4% found just once. Sequenced here: whole blood, sampled in connection with sensitization to the hapten diphenylcyclopropenone (DPC). These receptors came from a woman between 50 and 59 years old with alopecia areata. Some clones in this sample may be carry-over from other donors' samples. The conserved cysteine and the conserved F or W are not part of the CDR3 here. Each record gives: V gene, J gene, CDR3 protein.

TRBV20-1,TRBJ2-7,SESGNYEQY
TRBV7-6,TRBJ2-3,ASSLGLAGGVSDTQY
TRBV7-8,TRBJ2-1,ASSLNRGRELSEQF
TRBV10-3,TRBJ1-5,ASGAAEGQPQH
TRBV25-1,TRBJ2-3,ATGGITSTDTQY
TRBV2,TRBJ2-5,ASSPARGGRETQY
TRBV7-9,TRBJ2-3,ASHRQKLSTDTQY
TRBV7-2,TRBJ1-5,ASSLSDSWGRLYSNQPQH
TRBV29-1,TRBJ2-1,SGAQGNEQF
TRBV5-8,TRBJ1-2,ASSFTTGTDPTLNYGYT
TRBV7-2,TRBJ2-1,ASSLSRGLNEQF
TRBV2,TRBJ1-6,ASSVIQPSPLH
TRBV28,TRBJ1-2,ASSPTDSYGYT
TRBV6-5,TRBJ1-1,ASSSPSFSTGNGEAF
TRBV10-3,TRBJ2-2,AISESKMGREELF
TRBV20-1,TRBJ2-7,SATGPATTSSTHEQY
TRBV27,TRBJ2-3,ASSFRLSSTDTQY
TRBV12-3/TRBV12-4,TRBJ1-6,ASSLDETYNSPLH
TRBV6-5,TRBJ1-5,ASSTGGYQPQH
TRBV18,TRBJ1-1,ASSPGGDEAF
TRBV14,TRBJ2-1,ASSRYQQDEQF
TRBV27,TRBJ2-7,ASSFTLADPREQY
TRBV11-3,TRBJ2-2,ASSLVAGVNTGELF
TRBV20-1,TRBJ1-4,SARVGRAEKLF
TRBV3-1,TRBJ1-1,ASSPTTGDTEAF
TRBV30,TRBJ1-1,AWRPLGLPEAF
TRBV24-1,TRBJ2-3,ATSDLGPSGVTDTQY
TRBV4-3,TRBJ2-1,ASSQERGSGGNEQF
TRBV27,TRBJ2-3,ASSWGATSTDTQY
TRBV20-1,TRBJ1-3,SAREGGRGNTIY
TRBV9,TRBJ1-1,ASSLYRDRREAF
TRBV5-1,TRBJ1-5,ASSLEGRRGDQPQH
TRBV6-5,TRBJ1-5,ASSRGLNNQPQH
TRBV12-3/TRBV12-4,TRBJ1-2,ASSLEGYGYT
TRBV20-1,TRBJ2-1,SARGTNEQF
TRBV5-6,TRBJ2-7,ASSLGDTSYEQY
TRBV7-2,TRBJ2-3,ASRIAGGPSPDTQY
TRBV27,TRBJ2-1,ASKPGQYNEQF
TRBV18,TRBJ1-5,ASSPSLAAGSQPQH
TRBV7-7,TRBJ1-1,ASSPTGSRRPEAF
TRBV6-5,TRBJ2-3,ASSMDSTDTQY
TRBV28,TRBJ2-7,ASRGISYEQY
TRBV11-2,TRBJ2-1,ASTASSSYNEQF
TRBV12-3/TRBV12-4,TRBJ2-3,VSKQGGTDTQY
TRBV28,TRBJ2-3,ASSFVLTGSTDTQY
TRBV20-1,TRBJ1-2,SAVGGQFLRSSIYGYT
TRBV7-6,TRBJ2-3,ASSLVGGGTDTQY
TRBV19,TRBJ1-4,ASRPMGLNEKLF
TRBV27,TRBJ2-6,ASSGIEANSGANVLT
TRBV7-6,TRBJ2-5,ASSLGAGVGETQY
TRBV5-4,TRBJ2-1,ASSPGGRAYEQF
TRBV27,TRBJ2-7,ASSSRDSEYEQY
TRBV6-5,TRBJ1-2,ASGTVGYT
TRBV9,TRBJ1-6,ASSTRDKSSYNSHLH
TRBV6-5,TRBJ1-2,ASREKGARDYGYT
TRBV7-9,TRBJ2-7,ASSQGGISYEQY
TRBV2,TRBJ2-1,ASNRAGGVMNEQF
TRBV6-2/TRBV6-3,TRBJ1-1,ASSDREATEAF
TRBV28,TRBJ2-7,ASSSTGALGYEQY
TRBV5-1,TRBJ1-5,ASSLGGNGANQPQH